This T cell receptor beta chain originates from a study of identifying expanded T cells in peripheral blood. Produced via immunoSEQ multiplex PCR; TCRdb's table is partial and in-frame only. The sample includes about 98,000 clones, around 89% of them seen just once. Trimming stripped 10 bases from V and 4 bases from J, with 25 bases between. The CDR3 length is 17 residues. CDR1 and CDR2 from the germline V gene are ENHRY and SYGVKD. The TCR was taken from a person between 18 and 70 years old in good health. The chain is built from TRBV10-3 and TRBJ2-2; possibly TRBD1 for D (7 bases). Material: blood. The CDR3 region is CATGGRETGSFTGELFF. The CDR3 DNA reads TGTGCCACCGGAGGGAGAGAGACAGGGAGCTTCACCGGGGAGCTGTTTTTT.